The present entry profiles one TCR beta chain with its context. Its specificity is unknown. Terminally differentiated effector memory CD45RA+ cells were excluded by CCR7 positive selection of CD45RO-negative cells. Original data processing: In the immunoSEQ data, sequences were junction-only and lacked quality scores, so filtering differed. Sequencing used immunoSEQ multiplex PCR; TCRdb keeps in-frame clones, though not all of them. From that table come the V and J calls and clone size; the DNA was used to work out D and trimming. The repertoire includes around 1,900,000 clones, around 95% of them detected once, and under 2% sits in the top ten. The V end was cut by 4 bases, the J end by 0 bases, with 16 bases between. Germline V lookup: CDR1 SGHNT, CDR2 YYREEE (reference sequence). The CDR3 covers 16 residues. This entry belongs to a study of shared clonotypes between healthy human individuals. Overall study findings and caveats: Naive CD4 clonotypes overlapped across a few donors at approximately 5%. Few donors restricted represented genetic and exposure-history diversity. Naive subsets typically showed greater estimated richness than memory subsets.

The receptor comes from a man aged 18 to 29 in good health. Some clones in this sample may be carry-over from other donors' samples. The chain employs TRBV5-4 and TRBJ1-1, with D possibly being TRBD1 (6 bases). Sequenced sample: naive CD8+ T cells from PBMCs. DNA for the CDR3: TGTGCCAGCAGCCATCCGGGGGGGCGGATGAACACTGAAGCTTTCTTT. This translates into CASSHPGGRMNTEAFF.